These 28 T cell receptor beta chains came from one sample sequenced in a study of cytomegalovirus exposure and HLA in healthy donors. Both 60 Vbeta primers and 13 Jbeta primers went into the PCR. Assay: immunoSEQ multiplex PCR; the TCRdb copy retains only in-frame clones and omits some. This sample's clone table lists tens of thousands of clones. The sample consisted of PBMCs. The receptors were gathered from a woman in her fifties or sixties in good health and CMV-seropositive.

For the CDR3, the DNA is TGTGCCAGCAGTTTTACGGACAGGGGAACTAATGAAAAACTGTTTTTT. This gives the protein CASSFTDRGTNEKLFF. V is TRBV28 and J is TRBJ1-4; the match to TRBD1 covers 9 bases. Germline CDR1 is MDHEN and CDR2 is SYDVKM. The trim removed 3 bases at V and 1 base at J, leaving 3 bases unmatched. This CDR3 region has 16 residues.

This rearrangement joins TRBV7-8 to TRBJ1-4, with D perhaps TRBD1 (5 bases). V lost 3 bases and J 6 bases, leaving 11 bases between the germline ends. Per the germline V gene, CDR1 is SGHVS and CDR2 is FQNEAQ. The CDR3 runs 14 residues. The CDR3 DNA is TGTGCCAGCAGCTTGGACACAGTAGATGAAAAACTGTTTTTT. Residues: CASSLDTVDEKLFF.

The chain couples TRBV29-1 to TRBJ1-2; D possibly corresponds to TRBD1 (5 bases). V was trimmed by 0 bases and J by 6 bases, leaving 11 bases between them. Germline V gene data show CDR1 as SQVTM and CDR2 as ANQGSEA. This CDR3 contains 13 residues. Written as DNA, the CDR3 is TGCAGCGTTGAAGATTTGACAGCAGATGGCTACACCTTC. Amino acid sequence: CSVEDLTADGYTF.

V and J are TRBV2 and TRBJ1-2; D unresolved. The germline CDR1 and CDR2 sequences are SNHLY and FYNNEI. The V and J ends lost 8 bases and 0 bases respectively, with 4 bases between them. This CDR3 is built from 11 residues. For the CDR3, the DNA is TGTGCCAGCGGCCCTAACTATGGCTACACCTTC. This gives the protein CASGPNYGYTF.

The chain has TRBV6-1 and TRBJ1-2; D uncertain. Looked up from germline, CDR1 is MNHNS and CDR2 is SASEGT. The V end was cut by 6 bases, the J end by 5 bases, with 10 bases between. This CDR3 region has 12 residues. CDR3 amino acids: CASRDTGYGYTF. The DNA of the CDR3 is TGTGCCAGCAGGGATACGGGGTATGGCTACACCTTC.

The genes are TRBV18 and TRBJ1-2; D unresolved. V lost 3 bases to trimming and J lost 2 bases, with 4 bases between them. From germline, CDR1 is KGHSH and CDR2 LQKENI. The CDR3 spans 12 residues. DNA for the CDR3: TGTGCCAGCTCACCCGAGAACTATGGCTACACCTTC. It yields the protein CASSPENYGYTF.

CDR3 sequence (DNA): TGTGCCAGCAGCCACCCCCCAGACAGGGACAGGGGCTATGGCTACACCTTC. Translation gives CASSHPPDRDRGYGYTF. V and J are TRBV5-4 and TRBJ1-2, with TRBD1 matching 10 bases. The CDR3 is made up of 17 amino acids. Losses at the gene ends were 4 bases for V and 4 bases for J; bases not matched to a gene: 13. The germline CDR1 and CDR2 sequences are SGHNT and YYREEE (reference sequence).

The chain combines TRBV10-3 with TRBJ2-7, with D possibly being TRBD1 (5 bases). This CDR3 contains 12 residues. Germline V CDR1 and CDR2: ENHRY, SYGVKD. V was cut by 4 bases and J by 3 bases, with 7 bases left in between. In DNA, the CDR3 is TGTGCCATCAGTGCAGGGAACTACGAGCAGTACTTC. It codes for CAISAGNYEQYF.

The CDR3 reads CAIGTSGNYEQYF. CDR3 nucleotides: TGTGCCATCGGGACTAGCGGGAATTACGAGCAGTACTTC. The V and J genes are TRBV10-3 and TRBJ2-7; TRBD2 matches 13 bases. This CDR3 is 13 amino acids long. With V trimmed by 8 bases and J by 4 bases, 2 bases remained unmatched. Germline loops: CDR1 ENHRY, CDR2 SYGVKD.

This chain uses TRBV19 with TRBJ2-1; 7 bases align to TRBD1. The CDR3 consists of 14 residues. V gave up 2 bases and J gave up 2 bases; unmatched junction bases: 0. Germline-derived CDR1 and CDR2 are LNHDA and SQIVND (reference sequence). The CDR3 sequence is CASSIQGAYNEQFF. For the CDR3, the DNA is TGTGCCAGTAGTATACAGGGGGCCTACAATGAGCAGTTCTTC.

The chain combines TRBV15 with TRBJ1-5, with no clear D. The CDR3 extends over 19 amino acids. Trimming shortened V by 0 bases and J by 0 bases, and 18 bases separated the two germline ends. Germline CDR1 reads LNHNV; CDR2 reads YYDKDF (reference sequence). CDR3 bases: TGTGCCACCAGCAGAGATTTCTCCGGAGGCGGGTATAGCAATCAGCCCCAGCATTTT. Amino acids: CATSRDFSGGGYSNQPQHF.

The CDR3 DNA follows: TGTGCCAGCAGCTTAGAGGTCGGAGCGGGGGGAGCCTACGAGCAGTACTTC. Translating gives CASSLEVGAGGAYEQYF. The V gene is TRBV13, the J gene TRBJ2-7; 9 nucleotides align to TRBD2. CDR3 size: 17 residues. CDR1 PRHDT and CDR2 FYEKMQ come from the germline V gene (reference sequence). With 1 base clipped from V and 2 bases from J, the junction kept 9 bases outside the gene matches.

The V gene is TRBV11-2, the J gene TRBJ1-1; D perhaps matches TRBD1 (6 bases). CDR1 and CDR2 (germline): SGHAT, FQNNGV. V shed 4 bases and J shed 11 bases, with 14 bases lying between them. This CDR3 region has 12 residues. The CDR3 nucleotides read TGTGCCAGCAGCTCATGGACAGAGCGGGCTTTCTTT. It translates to CASSSWTERAFF.

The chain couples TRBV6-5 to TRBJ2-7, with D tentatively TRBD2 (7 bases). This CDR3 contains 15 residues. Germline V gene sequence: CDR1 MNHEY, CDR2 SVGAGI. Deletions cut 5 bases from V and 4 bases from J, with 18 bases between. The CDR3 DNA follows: TGTGCCAGCAGTATTTATGGGGGGGCTTCGTACGAGCAGTACTTC. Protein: CASSIYGGASYEQYF.

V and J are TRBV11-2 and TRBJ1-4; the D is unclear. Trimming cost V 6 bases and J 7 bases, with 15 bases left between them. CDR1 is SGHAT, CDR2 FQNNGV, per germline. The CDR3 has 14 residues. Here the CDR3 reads CASRGEGRGEKLFF. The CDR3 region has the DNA TGTGCCAGCAGGGGCGAGGGCCGGGGTGAAAAACTGTTTTTT.

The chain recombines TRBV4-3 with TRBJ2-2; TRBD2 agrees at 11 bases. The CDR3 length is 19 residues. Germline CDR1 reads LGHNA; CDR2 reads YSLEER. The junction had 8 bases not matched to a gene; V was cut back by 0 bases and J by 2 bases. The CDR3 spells CASSQEIAGGPKNTGELFF. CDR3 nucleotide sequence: TGCGCCAGCAGCCAAGAAATAGCGGGGGGGCCCAAAAACACCGGGGAGCTGTTTTTT.

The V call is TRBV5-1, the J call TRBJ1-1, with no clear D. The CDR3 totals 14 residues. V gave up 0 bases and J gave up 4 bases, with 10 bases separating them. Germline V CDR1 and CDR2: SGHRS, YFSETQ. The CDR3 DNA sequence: TGCGCCAGCAGCTTGGCGCCGGGAAGCACTGAAGCTTTCTTT. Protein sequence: CASSLAPGSTEAFF.

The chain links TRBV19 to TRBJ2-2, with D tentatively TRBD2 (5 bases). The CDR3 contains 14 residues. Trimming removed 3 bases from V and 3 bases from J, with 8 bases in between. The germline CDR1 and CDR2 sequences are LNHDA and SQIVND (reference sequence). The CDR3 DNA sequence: TGTGCCAGTAGTATTCGGGGATACACCGGGGAGCTGTTTTTT. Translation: CASSIRGYTGELFF.

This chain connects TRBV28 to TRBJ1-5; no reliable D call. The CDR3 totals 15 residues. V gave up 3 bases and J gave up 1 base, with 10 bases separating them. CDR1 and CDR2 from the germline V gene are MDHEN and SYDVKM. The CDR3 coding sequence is TGTGCCAGCAGTTTTGGCAGGAAGAGCAATCAGCCCCAGCATTTT. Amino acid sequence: CASSFGRKSNQPQHF.

CDR3 DNA sequence: TGTGCCAGCAGTTTAACAGGGGTTGGGGGCAATCAGCCCCAGCATTTT. Its protein is CASSLTGVGGNQPQHF. The J gene is TRBJ1-5, the V gene TRBV6-5, with TRBD1 matching 7 bases. Germline V lookup: CDR1 MNHEY, CDR2 SVGAGI. The V segment lost 4 bases and the J segment 2 bases; nucleotides outside the gene matches: 8. The CDR3 is 16 residues long.

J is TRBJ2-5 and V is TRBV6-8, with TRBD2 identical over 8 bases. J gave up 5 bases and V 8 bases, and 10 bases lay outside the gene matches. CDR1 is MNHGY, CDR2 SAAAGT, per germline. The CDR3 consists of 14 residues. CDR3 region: CASYSRGGLETQYF. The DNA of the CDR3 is TGTGCCAGCTATAGTCGGGGGGGCCTGGAGACCCAGTACTTC.

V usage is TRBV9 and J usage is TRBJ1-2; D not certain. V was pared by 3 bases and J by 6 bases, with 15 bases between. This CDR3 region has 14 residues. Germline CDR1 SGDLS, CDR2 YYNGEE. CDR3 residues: CASSALQAGDGYTF. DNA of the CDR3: TGTGCCAGCAGCGCCCTCCAGGCGGGAGATGGCTACACCTTC. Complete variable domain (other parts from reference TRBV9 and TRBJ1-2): DSGVTQTPKHLITATGQRVTLRCSPRSGDLSVYWYQQSLDQGLQFLIQYYNGEERAKGNILERFSAQQFPDLHSELNLSSLELGDSALYFCASSALQAGDGYTFGSGTRLTVV.

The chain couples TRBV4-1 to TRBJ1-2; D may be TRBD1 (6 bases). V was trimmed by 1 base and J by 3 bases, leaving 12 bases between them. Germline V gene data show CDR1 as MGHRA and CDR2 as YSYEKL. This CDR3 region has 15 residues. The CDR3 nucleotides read TGCGCCAGCAGCCAAGCTGCAGGGGAGCACTATGGCTACACCTTC. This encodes CASSQAAGEHYGYTF.

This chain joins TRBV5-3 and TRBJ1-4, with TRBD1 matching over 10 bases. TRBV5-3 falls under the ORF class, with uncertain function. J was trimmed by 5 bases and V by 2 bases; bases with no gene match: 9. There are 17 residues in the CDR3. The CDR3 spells CARSFLTLTGGNEKLFF. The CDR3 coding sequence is TGTGCCAGAAGCTTCCTCACCCTGACAGGGGGCAATGAAAAACTGTTTTTT.

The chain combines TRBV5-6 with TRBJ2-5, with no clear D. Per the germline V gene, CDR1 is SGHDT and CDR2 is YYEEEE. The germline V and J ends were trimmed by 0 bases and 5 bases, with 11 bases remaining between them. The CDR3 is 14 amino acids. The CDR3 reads CASSLGLAPETQYF. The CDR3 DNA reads TGTGCCAGCAGCTTGGGGTTGGCCCCGGAGACCCAGTACTTC.

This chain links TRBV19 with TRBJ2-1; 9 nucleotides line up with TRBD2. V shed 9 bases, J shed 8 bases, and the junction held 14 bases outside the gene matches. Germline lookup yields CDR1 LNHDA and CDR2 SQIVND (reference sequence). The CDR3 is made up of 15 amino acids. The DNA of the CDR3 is TGTGCCAGCAGGCGGGGCGGGGGGGCCGTGGATGAGCAGTTCTTC. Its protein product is CASRRGGGAVDEQFF.

CDR3 sequence reads: CASSPLAGSETQYF. Here the CDR3 DNA reads TGCGCCAGCAGTCCCCTAGCGGGGAGTGAGACCCAGTACTTC. The chain carries TRBV5-1 and TRBJ2-5, with TRBD2 matching 9 bases. Trimming took 5 bases from V and 5 from J; bases not matched to a gene: 7. The germline gives CDR1 SGHRS, CDR2 YFSETQ. CDR3 length: 14 amino acids. Based on the CDR3 plus reference TRBV5-1 and TRBJ2-5, the full variable domain is KAGVTQTPRYLIKTRGQQVTLSCSPISGHRSVSWYQQTPGQGLQFLFEYFSETQRNKGNFPGRFSGRQFSNSRSEMNVSTLELGDSALYLCASSPLAGSETQYFGPGTRLLVL.

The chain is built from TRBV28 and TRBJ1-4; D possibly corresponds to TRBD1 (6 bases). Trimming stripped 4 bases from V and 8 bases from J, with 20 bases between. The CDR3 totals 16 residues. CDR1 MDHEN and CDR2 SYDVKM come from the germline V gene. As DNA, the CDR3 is TGTGCCAGCAGTTCCGGATGGCGGGGGCGAGGGGAAAAACTGTTTTTT. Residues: CASSSGWRGRGEKLFF.